This TCR beta chain originates from a study of T cells after yellow fever vaccination. Study-wide points: Primary-vaccination clones mostly resurfaced post-booster (nearly 97% CD4, about 87% CD8). Contaminants from the bulk population, in the form of abundant clonotypes, could be found in FACS-sorted repertoires.

As TCR cDNA was made by 5'RACE template switching, a universal primer site and UMIs were added. TCRdb used MiXCR to reprocess the 5' RACE reads, holding one entry per CDR3 protein. The data hold around 310,000 distinct CDR3 sequences, with 8.5% to 10% observed a single time. Points on this clonotype: Its antigen is still unknown.

Germline V lookup: CDR1 KGHDR, CDR2 SFDVKD. Trimming shortened V by 1 base and J by 3 bases, and 16 bases separated the two germline ends. The CDR3 length is 17 residues. J is TRBJ2-3 and V is TRBV24-1, with D unresolved. The sequence derives from a man in his late teens or twenties who received the YFV17D yellow fever vaccine. The sample in question was PBMCs, obtained on the day of the first yellow fever vaccination. CDR3 nucleotide sequence: TGTGCCACCAGTGATTTCAAGGCCAGCCTCAGGACAGATACGCAGTATTTT. It translates to CATSDFKASLRTDTQYF.